This TCR beta chain was documented in a study of T cell clones after liver transplantation (dated by TCRdb to between 2017 and 2020). For the study in its entirety: Samples were obtained from ITN030ST, a randomized trial in which withdrawal of immunosuppression was attempted within 2 years of liver transplantation. Blood samples were collected pre-transplant, then pre-randomization ahead of withdrawal, and finally post-randomization once withdrawal had either been completed or failed. The subjects received no induction therapy and were kept on standard immunosuppression until randomization at 12-24 months post-transplant. Tolerance meant complete immunosuppression withdrawal for at least one year without liver enzymes rising beyond twice the upper limit of normal. The study cohort included 8 liver transplant recipients, of whom 3 were classified as tolerant and 5 as non-tolerant. Of the eight recipients, a few were HCV-positive, while the remaining recipients had been transplanted for non-autoimmune, non-viral indications. Third party-reactive TCRbeta sequences from pre-transplant MLRs were also identified as an antigen-independent comparator for donor-reactive sequences. Donor-reactive T cell clones were identified using TCRbeta sequencing after a pre-transplant mixed lymphocyte reaction and were then followed in post-transplant blood.

What the study reported, not specific to this receptor: Because allograft tissue specimens were not available, migration of donor-reactive T cells into the graft, rather than deletion, may have occurred. When repertoire turnover was taken into account, detection of donor-reactive sequences was significantly reduced in 7 of 8 subjects for CD4 and in 8 of 8 subjects for CD8. Conclusions were preliminary, limited by small, heterogeneous patient numbers and non-standardized post-transplant time points. Low numbers of available donor cells limited the measurable donor-reactive repertoire in two subjects. Circulating donor-reactive CD4 TCRbeta sequences fell significantly post-transplant in most of the 8 subjects, irrespective of tolerance or HCV status. Donor-reactive sequences decreased more than third party-reactive sequences, which suggests partial antigen-specific deletion that was not related to withdrawal success.

High-throughput TCRbeta CDR3 sequencing of frozen genomic DNA was performed by immunoSEQ, with PCR amplification, mapping, bias correction and internal controls included. Under the source paper's analysis protocol: Productive rearrangements were retained, and unique TCRbeta sequences were defined by the CDR3 nucleotide sequence together with the V and J gene. A sequence counted as donor-reactive only if the sequence showed at least 5-fold expansion in CFSE-low cells compared with unstimulated pre-transplant cells and had a frequency of at least 0.01%. Minimum frequency thresholds were set for each subject based on the unstimulated sample with the lowest template count, ensuring at least 90% detection power. Jensen-Shannon divergence between the top 1000 TCRbeta sequences after and before transplant was used to measure repertoire turnover. Changes in detection of donor-reactive sequences were assessed with two-sided Fisher's exact tests. TCRdb holds this immuneACCESS table with in-frame rearrangements only. Some clones are missing; in checked studies, unresolved V genes explain under half, and the rest has no known cause. The DNA was the basis for D and trimming; V, J and clone size are from that table. The sample records 55,000 to 75,000 clones, roughly 70% of which are singletons. The ten largest clones represent 2.8% of the sample.

As encoded in the germline V gene, CDR1 is SGHTA while CDR2 is FQGNSA. The CDR3 runs 14 residues from the cysteine to the phenylalanine. Just CDR3 DNA is preserved here, 42 bases in frame from base 1. The trim is 5 bases for V and 0 bases for J, with a gap of 10 bases between the germline ends. In regard to this clone: Its antigen is still unknown. There are no base qualities to consult, and no much larger clone falls within one base.

Unstimulated PBMCs, after thawing, were stained for CD3, CD4 and CD8 and then FACS-sorted into CD3+CD4+ and CD3+CD8+ populations. Each of the 8 studied subjects was randomized to immunosuppression withdrawal. The Qiagen DNeasy Blood and Tissue Kit was used to isolate genomic DNA. Sequences were derived from CD4+ T cells from blood, sampled at the approximately 15-month timepoint. The chain employs TRBV7-2 and TRBJ1-1; the D region possibly corresponds to TRBD1 (6 bases align). This TCR derives from a human patient who received a liver transplant. After transplantation, some T cells may belong to the graft donor instead of the recipient. The nucleotide sequence reads TGTGCCAGCAGCCCAACAGGGTTGAACACTGAAGCTTTCTTT. It is translated as CASSPTGLNTEAFF.